This T cell receptor (beta chain) was identified during a study of blood T cell repertoires in COVID-19. Study background: T cells, B-cell-depleted T cells, or PBMCs supplied cDNA or gDNA.

Unmatched junction bases numbered 8, after V lost 0 bases and J lost 0 bases. This CDR3 comprises 19 residues. Germline lookup yields CDR1 SGHRS and CDR2 YFSETQ. Methods used by the authors: Counts of nucleated cells, estimated from reference gene primer amplification, were obtained. Sequenced by immunoSEQ multiplex PCR; TCRdb stores in-frame clones only, minus some. V and J calls and clone size are as listed in that table; D and trimming were resolved from the DNA. The sample includes about 170,000 clones, roughly 84% of them seen just once. Sequenced material: peripheral blood. V and J are TRBV5-1 and TRBJ2-6; 8 bases match TRBD1. The sequence was obtained from a man aged 60 to 75 who had recovered from COVID-19. CDR3 sequence (DNA): TGCGCCAGCAGCTTGGTAGGGACAGGAGGTTCCTCTGGGGCCAACGTCCTGACTTTC. It codes for CASSLVGTGGSSGANVLTF.